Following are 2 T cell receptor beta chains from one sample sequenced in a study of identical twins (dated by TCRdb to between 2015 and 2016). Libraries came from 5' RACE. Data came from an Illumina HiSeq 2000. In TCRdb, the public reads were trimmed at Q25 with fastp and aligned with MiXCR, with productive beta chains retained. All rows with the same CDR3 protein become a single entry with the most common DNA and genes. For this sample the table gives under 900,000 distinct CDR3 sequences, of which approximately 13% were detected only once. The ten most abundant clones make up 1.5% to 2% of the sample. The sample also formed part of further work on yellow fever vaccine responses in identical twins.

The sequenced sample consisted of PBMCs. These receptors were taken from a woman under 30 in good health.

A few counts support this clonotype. The CDR3 DNA follows: TGTGCCAGCAGCTACCAAGGGGCTTCTGGGGCCAACGTCCTGACTTTC. Amino acids: CASSYQGASGANVLTF. V usage is TRBV11-1 and J usage is TRBJ2-6, with D possibly TRBD1 on 5 matching bases. With 4 bases removed from V and 1 base from J, the gap between germline ends came to 11 bases. The germline V gene encodes CDR1 SGHAT and CDR2 FQDESV (reference sequence). The CDR3 loop spans 16 amino acids.

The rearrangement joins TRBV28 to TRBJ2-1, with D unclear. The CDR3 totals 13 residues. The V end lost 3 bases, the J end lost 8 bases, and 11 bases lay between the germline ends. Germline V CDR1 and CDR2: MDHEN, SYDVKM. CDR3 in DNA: TGTGCCAGCAGTTTCCCCAGGCAGGATGAGCAGTTCTTC. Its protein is CASSFPRQDEQFF.